This record covers a single TCR beta chain. Its antigen is not identified. This entry belongs to a study of T cells in Graves' hyperthyroidism and ophthalmopathy. General study findings and limits: The model foresaw ophthalmopathy a median roughly 6 months prior to onset. Blood shared most expanded thyroid clonotypes above 0.001. Researchers report that a 13 V-J model separated ophthalmopathy from stable hyperthyroidism.

RNA transcripts served as the template for amplifying TCR beta CDR3 regions. HTBI primers were employed in a first-round RT-PCR of the TCR CDR3. TCRdb analysed the multiplex PCR reads with MiXCR anew, one entry per CDR3 protein. The sample includes more than 500,000 distinct CDR3 sequences, about 45% of them seen just once. Patients were excluded because of uncontrolled infection, other autoimmune disease, pregnancy or lactation. CDR1 LNHNV and CDR2 YYDKDF come from the germline V gene (reference sequence). Between the trimmed V and J ends, which lost 3 bases and 6 bases, there was a span of 6 bases. This CDR3 region has 13 residues.

V and J are TRBV15 and TRBJ1-6; no firm D call. The sequence derives from an adult woman with Graves' disease, either hyperthyroidism or ophthalmopathy (not recorded which). Sequencing input: peripheral blood or thyroid tissue (not recorded which). CDR3 bases: TGTGCCACCAGCAGCGCAGCTAATTCACCCCTCCACTTT. Its translation is CATSSAANSPLHF.